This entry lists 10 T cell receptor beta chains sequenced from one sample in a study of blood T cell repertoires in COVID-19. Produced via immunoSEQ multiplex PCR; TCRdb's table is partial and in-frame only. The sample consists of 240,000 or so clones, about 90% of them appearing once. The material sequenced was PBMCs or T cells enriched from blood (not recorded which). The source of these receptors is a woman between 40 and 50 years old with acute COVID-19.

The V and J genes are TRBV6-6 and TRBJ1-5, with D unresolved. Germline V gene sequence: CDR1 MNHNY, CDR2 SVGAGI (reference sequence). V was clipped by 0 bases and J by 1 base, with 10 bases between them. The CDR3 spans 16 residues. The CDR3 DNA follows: TGTGCCAGCAGTTACTCGCGAGGATCGAGCAATCAGCCCCAGCATTTT. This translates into CASSYSRGSSNQPQHF.

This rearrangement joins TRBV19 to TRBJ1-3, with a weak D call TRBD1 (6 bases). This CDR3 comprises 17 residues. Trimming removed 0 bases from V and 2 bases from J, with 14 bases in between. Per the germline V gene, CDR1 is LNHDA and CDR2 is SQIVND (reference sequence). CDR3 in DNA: TGTGCCAGTAGTATAGATCTATTGGGGGCGCCTGGAAACACCATATATTTT. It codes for CASSIDLLGAPGNTIYF.

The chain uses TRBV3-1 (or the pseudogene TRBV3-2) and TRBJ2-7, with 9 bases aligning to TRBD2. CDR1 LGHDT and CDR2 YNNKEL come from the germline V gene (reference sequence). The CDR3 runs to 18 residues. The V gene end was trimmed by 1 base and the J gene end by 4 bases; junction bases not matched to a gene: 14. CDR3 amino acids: CASSQGFLAGRASYEQYF. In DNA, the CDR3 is TGTGCCAGCAGCCAAGGCTTCCTAGCGGGGAGGGCTTCGTACGAGCAGTACTTC.

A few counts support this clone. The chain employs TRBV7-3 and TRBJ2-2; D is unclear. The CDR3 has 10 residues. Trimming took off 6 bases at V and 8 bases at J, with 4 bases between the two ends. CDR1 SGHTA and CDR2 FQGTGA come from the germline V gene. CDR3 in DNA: TGTGCCAGCAGGTATGGGGAGCTGTTTTTT. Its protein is CASRYGELFF. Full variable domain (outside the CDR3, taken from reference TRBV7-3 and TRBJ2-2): GAGVSQTPSNKVTEKGKYVELRCDPISGHTALYWYRQSLGQGPEFLIYFQGTGAADDSGLPNDRFFAVRPEGSVSTLKIQRTERGDSAVYLCASRYGELFFGEGSRLTVL.

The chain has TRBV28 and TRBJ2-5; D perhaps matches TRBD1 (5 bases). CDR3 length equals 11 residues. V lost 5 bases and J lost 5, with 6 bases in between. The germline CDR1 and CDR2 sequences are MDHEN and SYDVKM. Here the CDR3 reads CASSHRETQYF. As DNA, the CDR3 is TGTGCCAGCAGTCACAGGGAGACCCAGTACTTC.

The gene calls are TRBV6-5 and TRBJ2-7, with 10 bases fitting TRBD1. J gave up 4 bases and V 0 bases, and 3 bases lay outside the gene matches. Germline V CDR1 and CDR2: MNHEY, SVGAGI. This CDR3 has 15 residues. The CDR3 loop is CASSYSRDRGYEQYF. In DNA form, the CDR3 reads TGTGCCAGCAGTTACTCGAGGGACAGGGGATACGAGCAGTACTTC.

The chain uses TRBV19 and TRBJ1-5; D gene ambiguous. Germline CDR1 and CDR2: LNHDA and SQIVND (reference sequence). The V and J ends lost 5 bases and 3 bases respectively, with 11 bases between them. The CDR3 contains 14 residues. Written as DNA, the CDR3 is TGTGCCAGTAGTCCAAACGAGGACAATCAGCCCCAGCATTTT. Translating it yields CASSPNEDNQPQHF.

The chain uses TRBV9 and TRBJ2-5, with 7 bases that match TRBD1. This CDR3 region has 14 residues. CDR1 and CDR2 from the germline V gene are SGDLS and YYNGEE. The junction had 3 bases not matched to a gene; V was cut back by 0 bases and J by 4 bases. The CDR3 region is CASSVEGTVETQYF. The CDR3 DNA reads TGTGCCAGCAGCGTAGAGGGGACAGTAGAGACCCAGTACTTC.

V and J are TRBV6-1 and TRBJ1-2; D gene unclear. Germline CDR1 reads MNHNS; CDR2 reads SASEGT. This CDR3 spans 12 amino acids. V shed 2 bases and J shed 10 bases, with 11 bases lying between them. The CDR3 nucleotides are TGTGCCAGCAGTGAACACAGACCCTACTACACCTTC. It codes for CASSEHRPYYTF.

The CDR3 sequence: CASRTGSSNQPQHF. CDR3 sequence (DNA): TGTGCCAGTCGGACAGGATCTAGCAATCAGCCCCAGCATTTT. The chain uses TRBV19 and TRBJ1-5, with 7 bases fitting TRBD1. V lost 8 bases and J lost 0; bases outside the gene matches: 4. CDR3 length: 14 residues. The germline gives CDR1 LNHDA, CDR2 SQIVND (reference sequence). Based on the CDR3 plus reference TRBV19 and TRBJ1-5, the full variable domain is DGGITQSPKYLFRKEGQNVTLSCEQNLNHDAMYWYRQDPGQGLRLIYYSQIVNDFQKGDIAEGYSVSREKKESFPLTVTSAQKNPTAFYLCASRTGSSNQPQHFGDGTRLSIL.